The clone carrying this T cell receptor delta chain came up a few times. TCRdb attributes to this sequence the protein of a much larger clone, which differs from the DNA translation at residue 21; a read error is likely, and the protein displayed is translated from the DNA. This entry comes from a study of γδ T cells in repeated Plasmodium falciparum infection. Bulk repertoires came from Vgamma9/Vdelta2+ or Vdelta2-negative gammadelta T cells flow-sorted from PBMC. TCRdb reprocessed the multiplex PCR reads through CATT. The sample records approximately 90,000 delta-chain clones, more than 0.85% being singletons. CDR3 length: 22 amino acids. Germline V gives CDR1 TSWWSYY, CDR2 QGS.

The chain carries TRDV1 and TRDJ1; 7 positions match TRDD3. The TCR comes from a pool of human donors (malaria-infected and uninfected, not separated). The sequencing sample was made of gamma-delta T cells from blood. CDR3 DNA: TGTGCTCTTGGGGAACGACGCCGAGTCAACTACTGGGGATCCCCGTACACCGATAAACTCACCTTT. Its protein product is CALGERRRVNYWGSPYTDKLTF.